This paragraph reports one TCR beta chain. Its specificity is unknown. The V end was cut by 0 bases, the J end by 5 bases, with 10 bases between. This CDR3 contains 14 residues. Germline V gives CDR1 ENHRY, CDR2 SYGVKD. Genomic DNA of each subset was evenly split across several immunoSEQ plates. The table came from immunoSEQ multiplex PCR; TCRdb's copy has only in-frame clones and leaves some out. The sample holds millions of clones, roughly 92% seen once. The entry originates in a study of shared clonotypes between healthy human individuals. About the study: Each donor had three CD4 naive, three CD4 memory, two CD8 naive and one CD8 memory plate.

Naive CD45RA+ and memory CD45RA-negative subsets were split from CD4+ cells. Study findings and constraints: Rarefaction curves obtained for sorted subsets showed sequencing incomplete despite large depth.

This sequence joins TRBV10-3 and TRBJ1-2; TRBD1 is a possible D gene (6 bases). This TCR derives from a young man in good health. Specimen: naive CD4+ T cells sorted from blood. Subset meaning: CD45RA+ positively selected. CDR3 in DNA: TGTGCCATCAGTGAGTCGATGGACAGTTATGGCTACACCTTC. It translates to CAISESMDSYGYTF.